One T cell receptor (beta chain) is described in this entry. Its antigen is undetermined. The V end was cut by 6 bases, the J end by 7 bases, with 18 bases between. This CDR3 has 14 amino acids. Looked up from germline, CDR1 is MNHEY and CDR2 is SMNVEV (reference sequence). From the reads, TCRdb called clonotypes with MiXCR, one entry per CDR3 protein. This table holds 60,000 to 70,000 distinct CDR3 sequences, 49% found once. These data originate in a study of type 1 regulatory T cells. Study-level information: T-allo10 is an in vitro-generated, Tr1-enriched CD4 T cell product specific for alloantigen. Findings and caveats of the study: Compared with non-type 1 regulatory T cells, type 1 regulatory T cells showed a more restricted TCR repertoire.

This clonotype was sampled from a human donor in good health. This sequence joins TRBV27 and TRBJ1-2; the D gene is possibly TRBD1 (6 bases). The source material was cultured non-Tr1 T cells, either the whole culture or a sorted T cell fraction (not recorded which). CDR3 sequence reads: CASRLNGQPGGYTF. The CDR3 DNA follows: TGTGCCAGCAGACTCAATGGACAGCCGGGTGGCTACACCTTC.